One and the same sample provided the 17 T cell receptor beta chains below, sequenced in a study of shared clonotypes between healthy human individuals (dated by TCRdb to the early 2020s). The library relied on the immunoSEQ multiplex PCR assay. In TCRdb, the immuneACCESS table is reduced to in-frame sequences with V and J assigned. These tables do not hold every clone; where another copy was compared, an unresolved V gene accounts for under half, and the others remain unexplained. This sample lists millions of clones; 95% were detected once. The ten largest make up 0.13% of the sample. Sequencing was done on a sample of naive CD4+ T cells sorted from blood. The cell subset or site label, as the study defines it: CD45RA+ positively selected. These receptors all come from a man between 18 and 29 years old in good health.

This chain connects TRBV6-1 to TRBJ1-5; D unclear. The CDR3 totals 14 residues. V lost 1 base and J 1 base, leaving 5 bases between the germline ends. Germline V gives CDR1 MNHNS, CDR2 SASEGT. CDR3 residues: CASSEEQSNQPQHF. CDR3 nucleotide sequence: TGTGCCAGCAGTGAAGAGCAGAGCAATCAGCCCCAGCATTTT.

The chain links TRBV5-1 to TRBJ2-7; 8 positions agree with TRBD2. The CDR3 length is 18 residues. Germline CDR1 SGHRS, CDR2 YFSETQ. V shed 0 bases and J 0 bases; nucleotides not matched to a gene: 11. This CDR3 is CASSLVGSGSRSSYEQYF. The CDR3, as DNA: TGCGCCAGCAGCTTGGTGGGCAGCGGGAGCCGAAGCTCCTACGAGCAGTACTTC.

The chain couples TRBV2 to TRBJ2-7; D is possibly TRBD2 (5 bases). The CDR3 spans 15 residues. V was shortened by 2 bases and J by 0 bases, with 11 bases between the two germline ends. Germline values: CDR1 SNHLY, CDR2 FYNNEI. The CDR3: CASSEFSGISYEQYF. CDR3 DNA sequence: TGTGCCAGCAGTGAATTTTCGGGGATCTCCTACGAGCAGTACTTC.

The J gene is TRBJ2-2, the V gene TRBV7-9; weak D call: TRBD2 (6 bases). Trimming took off 5 bases at V and 2 bases at J, with 21 bases between the two ends. This CDR3 is 18 amino acids long. Germline assignment: CDR1 SEHNR and CDR2 FQNEAQ (reference sequence). CDR3 protein: CASSHGLPGPDNTGELFF. In nucleotides, the CDR3 is TGTGCCAGCAGCCACGGACTACCGGGCCCTGATAACACCGGGGAGCTGTTTTTT.

This rearrangement joins TRBV14 to TRBJ2-3; a possible D gene is TRBD2 (5 bases). This CDR3 region has 16 residues. Trimming removed 3 bases from V and 0 bases from J, with 13 bases in between. The germline V gene has CDR1 SGHDN and CDR2 FVKESK. For the CDR3, the DNA is TGTGCCAGCAGCCAGAGGACGCGGGCTAGCACAGATACGCAGTATTTT. It encodes CASSQRTRASTDTQYF.

CDR3 DNA sequence: TGTGCCATCAGCCAGGACACGAGCACCGGGGAGCTGTTTTTT. Encoded protein: CAISQDTSTGELFF. The genes are TRBV10-3 and TRBJ2-2; maybe TRBD1 (5 bases). The CDR3 length is 14 residues. With 6 bases removed from V and 4 bases from J, the gap between germline ends came to 12 bases. In germline, CDR1 is ENHRY, CDR2 SYGVKD.

This clone showed up just once. V gene TRBV28 combines with J gene TRBJ1-2; D is unresolved. The germline gives CDR1 MDHEN, CDR2 SYDVKM. V gave up 8 bases and J gave up 1 base, with 11 bases separating them. The CDR3 contains 13 residues. The CDR3: CASLPMNNYGYTF. CDR3 nucleotides: TGTGCCAGCCTCCCGATGAATAACTATGGCTACACCTTC.

The genes are TRBV6-6 and TRBJ1-2, with 9 bases matching TRBD1. The CDR3 extends over 14 amino acids. The germline gives CDR1 MNHNY, CDR2 SVGAGI (reference sequence). The V gene end was trimmed by 4 bases and the J gene end by 7 bases; junction bases not matched to a gene: 7. The CDR3 DNA reads TGTGCCAGCAGTTTGGGACAGGGCGGAGCTGGCTACACCTTC. Amino acids: CASSLGQGGAGYTF.

The chain is built from TRBV27 and TRBJ2-7, with TRBD1 matching 9 bases. V lost 6 bases to trimming and J lost 1 base; unmatched junction nucleotides: 7. Per the germline V gene, CDR1 is MNHEY and CDR2 is SMNVEV (reference sequence). The CDR3 is 15 amino acids. The CDR3 DNA reads TGTGCCAGCAGCTTCCGGGACAGGGTATCCTACGAGCAGTACTTC. This gives the protein CASSFRDRVSYEQYF.

As to this clone: The junction differs from germline at one of its ends, possibly a read error. This chain links TRBV14 with TRBJ1-1; D is perhaps TRBD1 (5 bases). Germline lookup yields CDR1 SGHDN and CDR2 FVKESK. This CDR3 is 13 amino acids long. CDR3 DNA: TGTGCCAGCGGCCAGCAGGGATCGCCTGAAGCTTTCTTT. Translation: CASGQQGSPEAFF.

The DNA of the CDR3 is TGTGCCAGCAGCCCGTCGGCCAACGTCCTGACTTTC. Translation gives CASSPSANVLTF. The V and J genes are TRBV11-2 and TRBJ2-6; D unclear. This CDR3 has 12 residues. V was cut by 5 bases and J by 6 bases, with 5 bases left in between. Germline V gives CDR1 SGHAT, CDR2 FQNNGV.

This chain links TRBV6-1 with TRBJ2-7, with D possibly matching TRBD2 (5 bases). Trimming pared 7 bases from V and 3 bases from J, leaving 13 bases between. CDR3 length: 13 residues. Germline assignment: CDR1 MNHNS and CDR2 SASEGT. Here the CDR3 reads CASNVGDYYEQYF. The CDR3 DNA sequence: TGTGCCAGCAATGTGGGTGACTACTACGAGCAGTACTTC.

V usage is TRBV30 and J usage is TRBJ1-2; D is unclear. From germline, CDR1 is GTSNPN and CDR2 SVGIG (reference sequence). CDR3 length: 12 residues. With 0 bases removed from V and 3 bases from J, the gap between germline ends came to 5 bases. CDR3 residues: CAWSVGYYGYTF. The DNA of the CDR3 is TGTGCCTGGAGTGTTGGCTACTATGGCTACACCTTC.

The chain links TRBV7-9 to TRBJ2-6, with D uncertain. The CDR3 runs 15 residues. CDR1 is SEHNR and CDR2 is FQNEAQ in the germline V gene (reference sequence). Trimming left V 1 base short and J 0 bases short, with 4 bases between. CDR3 nucleotides: TGTGCCAGCAGCTTAGGGACCTCTGGGGCCAACGTCCTGACTTTC. Amino acids: CASSLGTSGANVLTF.

CDR3 in amino acids: CASSVEPSSSYEQYF. Written as DNA, the CDR3 is TGTGCCAGCAGCGTAGAGCCTAGTTCCTCCTACGAGCAGTACTTC. V usage is TRBV9 and J usage is TRBJ2-7, with D unclear. Germline V gene data show CDR1 as SGDLS and CDR2 as YYNGEE. V lost 0 bases and J lost 0, with 10 bases in between. The CDR3 totals 15 residues.

The chain is built from TRBV2 and TRBJ1-1; 9 bases are a match to TRBD1. Germline trimming cut 4 bases from V and 5 bases from J; bases unmatched to any gene: 11. In germline, CDR1 is SNHLY, CDR2 FYNNEI. This CDR3 is built from 16 residues. The CDR3 DNA reads TGTGCCAGCAGTGGGACAGGGGAATCTTTGGGGACTGAAGCTTTCTTT. Amino acid sequence: CASSGTGESLGTEAFF.

The chain is built from TRBV30 and TRBJ2-1, with 10 bases that match TRBD2. Germline-derived CDR1 and CDR2 are GTSNPN and SVGIG (reference sequence). The V segment lost 4 bases and the J segment 3 bases; nucleotides outside the gene matches: 9. This CDR3 spans 16 amino acids. The chain's CDR3 is CAWKSNSGRRYNEQFF. CDR3 DNA sequence: TGTGCCTGGAAGTCTAATAGCGGGAGGCGCTACAATGAGCAGTTCTTC.